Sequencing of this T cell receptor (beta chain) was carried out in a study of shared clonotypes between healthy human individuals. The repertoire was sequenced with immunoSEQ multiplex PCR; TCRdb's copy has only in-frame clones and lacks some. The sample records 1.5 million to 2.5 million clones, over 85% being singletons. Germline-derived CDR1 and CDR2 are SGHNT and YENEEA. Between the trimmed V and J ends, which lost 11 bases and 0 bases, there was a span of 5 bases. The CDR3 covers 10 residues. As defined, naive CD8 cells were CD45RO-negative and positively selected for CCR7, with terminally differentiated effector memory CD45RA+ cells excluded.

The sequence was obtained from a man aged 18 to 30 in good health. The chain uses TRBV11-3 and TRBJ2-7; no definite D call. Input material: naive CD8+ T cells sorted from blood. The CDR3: CAFFSYEQYF. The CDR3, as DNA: TGTGCCTTCTTCTCCTACGAGCAGTACTTC.